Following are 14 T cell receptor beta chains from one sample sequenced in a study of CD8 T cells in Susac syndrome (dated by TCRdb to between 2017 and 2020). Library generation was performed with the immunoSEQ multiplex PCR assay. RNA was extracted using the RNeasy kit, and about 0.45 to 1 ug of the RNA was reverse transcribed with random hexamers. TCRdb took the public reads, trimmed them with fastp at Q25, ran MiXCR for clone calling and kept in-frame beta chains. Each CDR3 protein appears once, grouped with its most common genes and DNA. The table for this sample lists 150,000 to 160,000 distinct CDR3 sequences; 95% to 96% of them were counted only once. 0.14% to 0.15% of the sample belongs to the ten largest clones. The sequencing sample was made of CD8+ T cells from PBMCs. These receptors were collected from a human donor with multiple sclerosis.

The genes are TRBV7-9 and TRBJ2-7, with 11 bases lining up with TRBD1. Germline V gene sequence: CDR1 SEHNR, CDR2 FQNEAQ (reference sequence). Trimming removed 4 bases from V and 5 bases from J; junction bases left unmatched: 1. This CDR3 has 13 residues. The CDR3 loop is CASSSGQGDEQYF. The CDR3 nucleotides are TGTGCCAGCAGCTCGGGACAGGGGGACGAGCAGTACTTC.

The CDR3 is CASSVYETGEAFF. Here the CDR3 DNA reads TGTGCCAGCAGCGTTTACGAAACAGGGGAAGCTTTCTTT. The chain joins TRBV5-6 to TRBJ1-1; perhaps TRBD1 as D (6 bases). Germline V gene data show CDR1 as SGHDT and CDR2 as YYEEEE. This CDR3 has 13 amino acids. V lost 4 bases and J lost 8, with 15 bases in between.

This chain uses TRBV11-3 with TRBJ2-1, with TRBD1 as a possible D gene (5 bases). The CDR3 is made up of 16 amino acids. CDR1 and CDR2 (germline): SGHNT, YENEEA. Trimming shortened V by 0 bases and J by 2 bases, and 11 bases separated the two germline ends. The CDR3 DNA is TGTGCCAGCAGCTTAGATGTAGGGGTCCCCTACAATGAGCAGTTCTTC. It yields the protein CASSLDVGVPYNEQFF.

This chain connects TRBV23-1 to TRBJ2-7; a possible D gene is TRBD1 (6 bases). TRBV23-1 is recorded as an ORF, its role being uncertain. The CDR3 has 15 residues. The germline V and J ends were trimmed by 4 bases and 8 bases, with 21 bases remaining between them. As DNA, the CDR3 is TGCGCCAGCAGTCCTATTGACAGGCGGCTCATCCAGCAGTACGTC. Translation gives CASSPIDRRLIQQYV.

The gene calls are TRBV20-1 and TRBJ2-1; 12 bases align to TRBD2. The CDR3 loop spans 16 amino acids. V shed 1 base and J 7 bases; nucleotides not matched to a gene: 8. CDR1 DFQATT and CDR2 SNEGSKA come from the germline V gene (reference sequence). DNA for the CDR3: TGCAGTGCTAGAGGGACGACTAGCGGGGGATGGAATGAGCAGTTCTTC. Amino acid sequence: CSARGTTSGGWNEQFF.

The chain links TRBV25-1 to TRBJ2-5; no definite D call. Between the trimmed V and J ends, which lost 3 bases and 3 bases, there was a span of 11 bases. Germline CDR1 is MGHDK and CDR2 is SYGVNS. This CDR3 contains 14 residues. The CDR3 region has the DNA TGTGCCAGCAGTGAGTTAGGAAGTGAAGAGACCCAGTACTTC. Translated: CASSELGSEETQYF.

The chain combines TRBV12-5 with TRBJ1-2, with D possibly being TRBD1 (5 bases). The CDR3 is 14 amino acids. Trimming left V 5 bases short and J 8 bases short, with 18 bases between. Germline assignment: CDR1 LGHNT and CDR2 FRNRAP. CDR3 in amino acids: CASGRPGPQSGYTF. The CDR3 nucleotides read TGTGCTAGTGGTCGTCCGGGACCCCAATCGGGCTACACCTTC. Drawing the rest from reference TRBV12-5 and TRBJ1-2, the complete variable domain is DARVTQTPRHKVTEMGQEVTMRCQPILGHNTVFWYRQTMMQGLELLAYFRNRAPLDDSGMPKDRFSAEMPDATLATLKIQPSEPRDSAVYFCASGRPGPQSGYTFGSGTRLTVV.

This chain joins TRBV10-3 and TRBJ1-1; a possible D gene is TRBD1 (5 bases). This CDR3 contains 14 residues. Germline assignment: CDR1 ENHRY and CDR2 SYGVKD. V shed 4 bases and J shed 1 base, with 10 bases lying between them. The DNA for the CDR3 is TGTGCCATCAGTGGTCGAAGGGGGAACACTGAAGCTTTCTTT. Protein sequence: CAISGRRGNTEAFF.

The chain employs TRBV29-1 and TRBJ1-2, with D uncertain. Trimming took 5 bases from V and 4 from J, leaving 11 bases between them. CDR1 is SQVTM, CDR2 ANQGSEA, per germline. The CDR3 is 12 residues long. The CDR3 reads CSVYDGTYGYTF. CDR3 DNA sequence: TGCAGCGTTTATGACGGAACCTATGGCTACACCTTC.

As DNA, the CDR3 is TGTGCCAGCAGCTCCCGACAGGGGACTAGCGGGGCCCAAGAGACCCAGTACTTC. This gives the protein CASSSRQGTSGAQETQYF. This sequence joins TRBV13 and TRBJ2-5, with 13 positions matching TRBD2. Germline V gene data show CDR1 as PRHDT and CDR2 as FYEKMQ (reference sequence). The J segment lost 1 base and the V segment lost 4 bases, leaving 9 bases of the junction unmatched. This CDR3 has 18 amino acids.

CDR3 bases: TGTGCCAGCAGCACCGGGGCGGAGCAGTACTTC. Its protein is CASSTGAEQYF. V is TRBV9 and J is TRBJ2-7, with D perhaps given as TRBD1 or TRBD2 (5 bases each). CDR1 is SGDLS and CDR2 is YYNGEE in the germline V gene. Trimming shortened V by 4 bases and J by 7 bases, and 9 bases separated the two germline ends. CDR3 length: 11 residues.

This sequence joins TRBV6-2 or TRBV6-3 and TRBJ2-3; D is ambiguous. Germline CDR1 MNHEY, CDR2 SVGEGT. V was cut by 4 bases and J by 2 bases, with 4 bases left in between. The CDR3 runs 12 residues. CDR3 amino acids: CASSWDTDTQYF. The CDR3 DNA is TGTGCCAGCAGTTGGGACACAGATACGCAGTATTTT.

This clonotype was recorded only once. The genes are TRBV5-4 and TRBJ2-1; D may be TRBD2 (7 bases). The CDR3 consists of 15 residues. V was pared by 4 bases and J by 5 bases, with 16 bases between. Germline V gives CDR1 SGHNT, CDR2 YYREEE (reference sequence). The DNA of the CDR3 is TGTGCCAGCAGCCCTGGGGGGGGGCCGGACAATGAGCAGTTCTTC. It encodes CASSPGGGPDNEQFF.

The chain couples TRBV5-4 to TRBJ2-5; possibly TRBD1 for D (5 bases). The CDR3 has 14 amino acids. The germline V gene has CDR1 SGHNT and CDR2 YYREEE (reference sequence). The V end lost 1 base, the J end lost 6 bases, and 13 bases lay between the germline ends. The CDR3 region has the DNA TGTGCCAGCAGCTTGTGGCAGGGTACAAAGACCCAGTACTTC. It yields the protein CASSLWQGTKTQYF.